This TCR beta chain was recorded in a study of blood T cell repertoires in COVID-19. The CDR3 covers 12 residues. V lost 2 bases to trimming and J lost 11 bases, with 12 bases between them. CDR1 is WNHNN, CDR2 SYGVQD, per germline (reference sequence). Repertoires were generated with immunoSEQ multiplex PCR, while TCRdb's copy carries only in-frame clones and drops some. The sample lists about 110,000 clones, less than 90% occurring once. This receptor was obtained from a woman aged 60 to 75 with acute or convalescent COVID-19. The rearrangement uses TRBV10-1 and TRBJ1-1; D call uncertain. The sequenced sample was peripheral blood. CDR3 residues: CASSETTFGAFF. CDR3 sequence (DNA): TGCGCCAGCAGTGAGACCACCTTCGGGGCTTTCTTT.